This T cell receptor (beta chain) came from a study of cytomegalovirus exposure and HLA in healthy donors. General study points: The tendency of first-cohort TCR clusters to co-occur in the roughly 120 validation repertoires was the finding of a later analysis.

As concerns this clone: The antigen is undetermined.

Libraries were prepared by immunoSEQ multiplex PCR; TCRdb keeps only in-frame clonotypes and omits some of them. The sample records about 140,000 clones, about 80% being singletons. The V gene's germline CDR1 is SNHLY and CDR2 FYNNEI. The CDR3 is 13 residues long. The ends lost 6 bases at V and 5 bases at J; junction bases unmatched: 6. This TCR derives from a young man in good health and CMV-seropositive. The source material was PBMCs. The chain joins TRBV2 to TRBJ1-2, with 7 positions matching TRBD1. The CDR3 loop reads CASSPDRIYGYTF. Here the CDR3 DNA reads TGTGCCAGCAGCCCGGACAGGATTTATGGCTACACCTTC.